Here is one T cell receptor beta chain with its context. The antigen remains unidentified. These data come from a study of cytomegalovirus exposure and HLA in healthy donors. Study as a whole: Counted in an early data release were tens of millions of unique TCRs from HLA-typed donors. Findings and caveats of the study: In a later analysis, more than 15,000 TCR beta sequences were associated with HLA alleles at 0.05 false discovery rate. A list of approximately 150 TCR beta chains associated with cytomegalovirus was given.

Trimming removed 0 bases at V and 4 bases at J, with 9 bases between. Germline V CDR1 and CDR2: ENHRY, SYGVKD. This CDR3 region has 15 residues. Primers included in the PCR were 60 Vbeta and 13 Jbeta primers. TCRdb's table, derived via immunoSEQ multiplex PCR, lists solely in-frame clones and lacks some. The sample includes a few hundred thousand clones, 75% to 85% of them seen just once. Sequencing was carried out using PBMCs. The rearrangement joins TRBV10-3 to TRBJ1-4; no clear D. The source is a woman aged 55-70 years in good health and CMV-seropositive. CDR3 sequence reads: CAISESWEVNEKLFF. Here the CDR3 DNA reads TGTGCCATCAGTGAGTCCTGGGAGGTTAATGAAAAACTGTTTTTT.